Below, 30 T cell receptor beta chains from the same sample are listed, as sequenced in a study of T cell changes during pregnancy in multiple sclerosis. Sequenced by immunoSEQ multiplex PCR; TCRdb stores in-frame clones only, minus some. The sample has fewer than 65,000 clones; roughly 91% are singletons. Material: peripheral blood, obtained after pregnancy. The receptors were gathered from a female donor in good health, enrolled as a control in a pregnancy study.

The V and J genes are TRBV2 and TRBJ1-2; TRBD1 matches at 8 bases. J was trimmed by 4 bases and V by 6 bases; bases with no gene match: 7. The germline V gene has CDR1 SNHLY and CDR2 FYNNEI. CDR3 length: 14 residues. CDR3 nucleotides: TGTGCCAGCAGGGGGGGGACAGGTGGCTATGGCTACACCTTC. It specifies CASRGGTGGYGYTF.

The CDR3 DNA sequence: TGTGCCAGCAGCCCAGACAGGGCGGTCTATGGCTACACCTTC. Amino acids: CASSPDRAVYGYTF. The genes are TRBV9 and TRBJ1-2; TRBD1 matches 7 bases. CDR3 length equals 14 residues. Trimming removed 4 bases from V and 4 bases from J; junction bases left unmatched: 7. Per germline, CDR1 SGDLS and CDR2 YYNGEE.

This clone came up once. CDR3 DNA: TGTGCCAGTAGCCCGACAGGGGGGCGCATTCAGCCCCAGCATTTT. Translated, it gives CASSPTGGRIQPQHF. The chain combines TRBV19 with TRBJ1-5; 9 positions agree with TRBD1. The CDR3 is 15 residues long. The J segment lost 6 bases and the V segment lost 6 bases, leaving 9 bases of the junction unmatched. Germline CDR1 LNHDA, CDR2 SQIVND (reference sequence).

This clone was detected only once. CDR3 sequence (DNA): TGTGCCAGCAGCCAAGTTCAAGTTAGCAATGAGCAGTTCTTC. Translating it yields CASSQVQVSNEQFF. The J gene is TRBJ2-1, the V gene TRBV4-2; the D is unclear. The CDR3 is 14 residues long. Trimming pared 1 base from V and 6 bases from J, leaving 10 bases between. Germline V gene sequence: CDR1 LGHNA, CDR2 YNFKEQ.

This clone was picked up a small number of times. At one of its ends the junction is not consistent with the germline gene, which may arise from a read error. The chain has TRBV7-7 and TRBJ2-2, with a tentative D call TRBD1 (5 bases). The CDR3 is made up of 17 amino acids. Germline V gene lookup returns CDR1 SSHAT and CDR2 FNYEAQ (reference sequence). The chain's CDR3 is CASSPPPWQGGAGELFF. The DNA of the CDR3 is TGTGCTAGCAGCCCACCCCCTTGGCAGGGTGGGGCCGGGGAGCTGTTTTTT.

The CDR3 coding sequence is TGTGCCAGCAGCATTACAGGGCAACAAGAGACCCAGTACTTC. Encoded protein: CASSITGQQETQYF. The chain couples TRBV5-5 to TRBJ2-5; the D gene is possibly TRBD1 (6 bases). In germline, CDR1 is SGHKS, CDR2 YYEKEE (reference sequence). CDR3 length: 14 amino acids. Trimming left V 4 bases short and J 2 bases short, with 12 bases between.

The chain is built from TRBV19 and TRBJ2-7; 9 bases align to TRBD1. The V and J ends lost 4 bases and 4 bases, in that order; junction bases with no gene match: 8. Germline V gene lookup returns CDR1 LNHDA and CDR2 SQIVND (reference sequence). The CDR3 runs 15 residues. The CDR3 DNA reads as TGTGCCAGTAGTAGAACAGGGGGCGAATCGTACGAGCAGTACTTC. Its translation is CASSRTGGESYEQYF.

The CDR3: CASKISGQGAGYTF. In nucleotides, the CDR3 is TGTGCCAGCAAGATAAGTGGACAGGGTGCTGGCTACACCTTC. This chain joins TRBV5-6 and TRBJ1-2; 8 nucleotides agree with TRBD1. Germline CDR1 and CDR2: SGHDT and YYEEEE. The CDR3 length is 14 residues. V lost 6 bases and J lost 7; bases outside the gene matches: 11.

This sequence joins TRBV9 and TRBJ1-2; unclear D gene. V lost 4 bases, J lost 10 bases, and 8 bases lay in between. CDR3 length: 10 residues. Germline V gene sequence: CDR1 SGDLS, CDR2 YYNGEE. CDR3 DNA sequence: TGTGCCAGCAGCTCCAGCGACTACACCTTC. This encodes CASSSSDYTF.

The chain carries TRBV30 and TRBJ1-4, with D hard to call. V lost 3 bases and J lost 7, with 15 bases in between. This CDR3 region has 14 residues. Germline V gives CDR1 GTSNPN, CDR2 SVGIG (reference sequence). CDR3 sequence: CAWSGKGISEKLFF. In DNA form, the CDR3 reads TGTGCCTGGAGCGGGAAGGGTATAAGTGAAAAACTGTTTTTT. Combining the CDR3 with reference TRBV30 and TRBJ1-4 gives the whole variable domain SQTIHQWPATLVQPVGSPLSLECTVEGTSNPNLYWYRQAAGRGLQLLFYSVGIGQISSEVPQNLSASRPQDRQFILSSKKLLLSDSGFYLCAWSGKGISEKLFFGSGTQLSVL.

The chain is built from TRBV6-5 and TRBJ1-5; TRBD1 matches 7 bases. Germline CDR1 and CDR2: MNHEY and SVGAGI. V trimming: 6 bases; J trimming: 7 bases; junction bases outside the gene matches: 9. This CDR3 is 14 amino acids long. CDR3 protein: CASSPGQRVQPQHF. The CDR3 nucleotides read TGTGCCAGCAGCCCGGGACAGAGGGTACAGCCCCAGCATTTT.

This rearrangement joins TRBV6-1 to TRBJ2-1; D not certain. V gave up 2 bases and J gave up 12 bases, with 17 bases separating them. CDR3 length: 14 residues. In germline, CDR1 is MNHNS, CDR2 SASEGT. In DNA, the CDR3 is TGTGCCAGCAGTGAATCGGTCTCAGGTGTGGGGCAGTTCTTC. This gives the protein CASSESVSGVGQFF.

This clone turned up a few times. The V call is TRBV5-1, the J call TRBJ1-1; D not resolved. V shed 3 bases and J shed 4 bases, with 13 bases lying between them. The CDR3 runs to 14 residues. Germline values: CDR1 SGHRS, CDR2 YFSETQ. The CDR3 sequence is CASSSLEGGTEAFF. For the CDR3, the DNA is TGCGCCAGCAGCTCCTTGGAGGGTGGCACTGAAGCTTTCTTT.

The chain links TRBV5-6 to TRBJ2-1; TRBD1 matches 10 bases. Germline V lookup: CDR1 SGHDT, CDR2 YYEEEE. This CDR3 has 16 amino acids. Trimming cost V 4 bases and J 2 bases; bases outside gene matches: 6. The CDR3 coding sequence is TGTGCCAGCAGCGGGGGGACAGGGGTGGCCTACAATGAGCAGTTCTTC. Translating it yields CASSGGTGVAYNEQFF.

The CDR3 reads CASSPNPGGNQPQHF. CDR3 nucleotide sequence: TGTGCCAGCAGTCCGAACCCGGGGGGTAATCAGCCCCAGCATTTT. The rearrangement links TRBV7-2 to TRBJ1-5, with a weak D call TRBD1 (5 bases). Germline assignment: CDR1 SGHTA and CDR2 FQGNSA. The CDR3 has 15 amino acids. The V gene lost 6 bases and the J gene lost 4 bases, with 16 bases spanning the gap.

V gene TRBV11-2 combines with J gene TRBJ2-1; 8 bases match TRBD1. Trimming took 5 bases from V and 8 from J; bases not matched to a gene: 8. CDR1 and CDR2 (germline): SGHAT, FQNNGV. The CDR3 has 14 amino acids. CDR3 nucleotides: TGTGCCAGCAGCCCCGGACAGGGAAGCGATGAGCAGTTCTTC. Translating gives CASSPGQGSDEQFF.

The chain uses TRBV7-2 and TRBJ1-4; D remains ambiguous. This CDR3 has 13 residues. Trimming took 3 bases from V and 8 from J, leaving 10 bases between them. The germline V gene encodes CDR1 SGHTA and CDR2 FQGNSA. Here the CDR3 reads CASSLRDREKLFF. The CDR3 DNA reads TGTGCCAGCAGCTTGAGGGATCGGGAAAAACTGTTTTTT.

This clone was detected a few times. The chain is built from TRBV5-6 and TRBJ2-5; weak D call: TRBD1 (5 bases). The length of the CDR3 is 16 residues. Germline values: CDR1 SGHDT, CDR2 YYEEEE. Trimming took off 4 bases at V and 0 bases at J, with 16 bases between the two ends. This chain's CDR3 is CASSPVGAINQETQYF. The CDR3 DNA reads TGTGCCAGCAGCCCCGTAGGGGCGATCAACCAAGAGACCCAGTACTTC.

CDR3 amino acids: CASSSGLAVGETQYF. The CDR3 coding sequence is TGTGCCAGCAGCTCGGGACTAGCAGTGGGAGAGACCCAGTACTTC. The chain links TRBV5-4 to TRBJ2-5, with 9 positions matching TRBD2. Unmatched junction bases numbered 7, after V lost 3 bases and J lost 4 bases. This CDR3 contains 15 residues. The germline CDR1 and CDR2 sequences are SGHNT and YYREEE (reference sequence).

This sequence joins TRBV6-5 and TRBJ2-7; D may be TRBD1 (6 bases). Per the germline V gene, CDR1 is MNHEY and CDR2 is SVGAGI. Between the trimmed V and J ends, which lost 2 bases and 5 bases, there was a span of 16 bases. CDR3 length: 15 amino acids. CDR3 bases: TGTGCCAGCAGTTACGACAGGTACCCTTCAAACGAGCAGTACTTC. It encodes CASSYDRYPSNEQYF.

The chain is built from TRBV10-3 and TRBJ1-1, with TRBD1 matching 9 bases. The length of the CDR3 is 14 residues. J gave up 3 bases and V 6 bases, and 5 bases lay outside the gene matches. The germline V gene encodes CDR1 ENHRY and CDR2 SYGVKD. The CDR3 here is CAIRSGQGYTEAFF. The CDR3 DNA is TGTGCCATCAGATCCGGACAGGGGTACACTGAAGCTTTCTTT.

The chain combines TRBV7-9 with TRBJ1-4; D gene unclear. The CDR3 length is 14 residues. The V end was cut by 5 bases, the J end by 0 bases, with 7 bases between. Germline V gene lookup returns CDR1 SEHNR and CDR2 FQNEAQ (reference sequence). The CDR3 reads CASSPTTTNEKLFF. DNA of the CDR3: TGTGCCAGCAGCCCGACAACAACTAATGAAAAACTGTTTTTT.

This sequence joins TRBV2 and TRBJ2-3, with D unresolved. CDR3 size: 14 residues. The V gene's germline CDR1 is SNHLY and CDR2 FYNNEI. Trimming took off 7 bases at V and 1 base at J, with 12 bases between the two ends. For the CDR3, the DNA is TGTGCCAGCAACGAACTACACCGCACAGATACGCAGTATTTT. Translating gives CASNELHRTDTQYF.

The chain combines TRBV10-3 with TRBJ1-1; D unresolved. The V end was cut by 0 bases, the J end by 8 bases, with 7 bases between. There are 12 residues in the CDR3. Germline V gives CDR1 ENHRY, CDR2 SYGVKD. For the CDR3, the DNA is TGTGCCATCAGTGAGTCGTCCAGGGAAGCTTTCTTT. This gives the protein CAISESSREAFF.

In its sample, this clone was seen a few times. The chain's CDR3 is CASSQDGPSNSPLHF. The CDR3 nucleotides read TGCGCCAGCAGCCAAGACGGTCCAAGTAATTCACCCCTCCACTTT. V is TRBV4-3 and J is TRBJ1-6; D gene ambiguous. CDR3 length: 15 amino acids. Germline-derived CDR1 and CDR2 are LGHNA and YSLEER. With 0 bases removed from V and 6 bases from J, the gap between germline ends came to 9 bases.

The chain combines TRBV30 with TRBJ1-2; D ambiguous. The germline V gene has CDR1 GTSNPN and CDR2 SVGIG (reference sequence). This CDR3 region has 12 residues. CDR3: CAGSAGFYGYTF. The CDR3 DNA follows: TGTGCTGGCTCGGCGGGGTTCTATGGCTACACCTTC.

CDR3 sequence (DNA): TGTGCCTGGACCTTGGACAGGGGGGATAATTCACCCCTCCACTTT. Translated: CAWTLDRGDNSPLHF. The chain couples TRBV30 to TRBJ1-6; 10 nucleotides match TRBD1. This CDR3 has 15 residues. Germline CDR1 is GTSNPN and CDR2 is SVGIG (reference sequence). With 4 bases clipped from V and 5 bases from J, the junction kept 5 bases outside the gene matches. Filled out from reference TRBV30 and TRBJ1-6, the complete variable domain reads SQTIHQWPATLVQPVGSPLSLECTVEGTSNPNLYWYRQAAGRGLQLLFYSVGIGQISSEVPQNLSASRPQDRQFILSSKKLLLSDSGFYLCAWTLDRGDNSPLHFGNGTRLTVT.

The chain employs TRBV2 and TRBJ2-2, with no clear D. CDR3 length: 15 residues. V was pared by 3 bases and J by 0 bases, with 8 bases between. Germline CDR1 SNHLY, CDR2 FYNNEI. For the CDR3, the DNA is TGTGCCAGCAGTGAGTCTCCGTCGAACACCGGGGAGCTGTTTTTT. Translated: CASSESPSNTGELFF.

The chain combines TRBV9 with TRBJ1-1, with a tentative D call TRBD1 (5 bases). The CDR3 has 15 amino acids. From germline, CDR1 is SGDLS and CDR2 YYNGEE. V lost 0 bases and J lost 3, with 12 bases in between. The CDR3 is CASSVDNRWDTEAFF. In DNA, the CDR3 is TGTGCCAGCAGCGTAGACAACAGGTGGGACACTGAAGCTTTCTTT.

This chain uses TRBV5-6 with TRBJ1-3; no clear D. V was clipped by 2 bases and J by 0 bases, with 9 bases between them. Germline assignment: CDR1 SGHDT and CDR2 YYEEEE. This CDR3 comprises 15 residues. CDR3 sequence (DNA): TGTGCCAGCAGCTTAGTCAGGTCCTCTGGAAACACCATATATTTT. Protein product: CASSLVRSSGNTIYF.